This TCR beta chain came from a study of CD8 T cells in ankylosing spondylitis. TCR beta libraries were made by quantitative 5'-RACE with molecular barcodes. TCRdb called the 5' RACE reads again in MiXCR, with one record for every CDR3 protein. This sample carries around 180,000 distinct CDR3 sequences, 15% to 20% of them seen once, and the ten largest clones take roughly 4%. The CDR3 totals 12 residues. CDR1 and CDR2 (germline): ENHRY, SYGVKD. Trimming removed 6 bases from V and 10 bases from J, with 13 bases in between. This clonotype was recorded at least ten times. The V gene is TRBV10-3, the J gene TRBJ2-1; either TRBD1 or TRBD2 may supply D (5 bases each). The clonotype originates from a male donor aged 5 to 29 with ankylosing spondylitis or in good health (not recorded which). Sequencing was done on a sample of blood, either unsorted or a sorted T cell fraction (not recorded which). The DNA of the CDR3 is TGTGCCATCAGGAGGGGCGAGCGGGAGCAGTTCTTC. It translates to CAIRRGEREQFF.